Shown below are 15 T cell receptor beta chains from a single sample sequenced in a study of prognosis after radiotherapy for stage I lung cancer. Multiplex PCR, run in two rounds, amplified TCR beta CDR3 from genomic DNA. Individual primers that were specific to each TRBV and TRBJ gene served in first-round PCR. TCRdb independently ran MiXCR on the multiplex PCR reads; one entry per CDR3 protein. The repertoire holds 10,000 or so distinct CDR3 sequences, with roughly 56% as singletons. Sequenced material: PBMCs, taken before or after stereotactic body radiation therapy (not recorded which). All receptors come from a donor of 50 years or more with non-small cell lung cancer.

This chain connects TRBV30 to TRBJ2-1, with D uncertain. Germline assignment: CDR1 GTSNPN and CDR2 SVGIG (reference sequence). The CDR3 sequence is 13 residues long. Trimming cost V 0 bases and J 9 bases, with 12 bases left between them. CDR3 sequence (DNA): TGTGCCTGGAGTGTATACGCTGTGGGTGAGCAGTTCTTC. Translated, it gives CAWSVYAVGEQFF.

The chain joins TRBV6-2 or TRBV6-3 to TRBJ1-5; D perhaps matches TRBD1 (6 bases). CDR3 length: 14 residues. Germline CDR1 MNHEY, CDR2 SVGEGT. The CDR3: CVGRGRGRNQPQHF. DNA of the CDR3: TGTGTCGGCAGGGGCAGGGGACGGAATCAGCCCCAGCATTTT.

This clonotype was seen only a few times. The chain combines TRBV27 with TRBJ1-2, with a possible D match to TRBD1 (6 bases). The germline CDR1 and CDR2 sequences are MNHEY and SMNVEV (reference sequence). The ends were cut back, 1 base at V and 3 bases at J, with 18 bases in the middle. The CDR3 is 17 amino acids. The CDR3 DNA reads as TGTGCCAGCAGTTTATATAGTCCAGGGGTAGCGGACTATGGCTACACCTTC. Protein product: CASSLYSPGVADYGYTF.

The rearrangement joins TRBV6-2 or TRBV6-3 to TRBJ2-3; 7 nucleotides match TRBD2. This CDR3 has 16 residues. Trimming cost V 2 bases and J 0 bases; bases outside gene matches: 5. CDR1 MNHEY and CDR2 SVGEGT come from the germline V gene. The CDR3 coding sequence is TGTGCCAGCAGTTACGGGGGTAGCGGGAGCACAGATACGCAGTATTTT. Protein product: CASSYGGSGSTDTQYF.

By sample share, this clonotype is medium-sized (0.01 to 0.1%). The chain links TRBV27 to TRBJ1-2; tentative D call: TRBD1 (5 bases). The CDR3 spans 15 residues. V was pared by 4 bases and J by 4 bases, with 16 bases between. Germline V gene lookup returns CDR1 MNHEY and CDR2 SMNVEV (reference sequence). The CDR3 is CASSSRQIPVYGYTF. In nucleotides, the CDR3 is TGTGCCAGCAGTTCCCGACAGATACCAGTCTATGGCTACACCTTC.

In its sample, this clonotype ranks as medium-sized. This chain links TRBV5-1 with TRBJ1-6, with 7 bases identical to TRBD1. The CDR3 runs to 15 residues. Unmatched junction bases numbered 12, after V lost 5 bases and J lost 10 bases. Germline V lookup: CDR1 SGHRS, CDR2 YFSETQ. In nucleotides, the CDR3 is TGCGCCAGCAGACTTGAGGGGGGACAGCGGTCACCCCTCCACTTT. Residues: CASRLEGGQRSPLHF.

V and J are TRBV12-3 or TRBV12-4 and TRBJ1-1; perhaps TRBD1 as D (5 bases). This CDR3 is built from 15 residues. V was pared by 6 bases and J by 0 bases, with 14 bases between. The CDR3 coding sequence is TGTGCCAGCAGGACCGGGAAAGGGGTGAACACTGAAGCTTTCTTT. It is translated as CASRTGKGVNTEAFF.

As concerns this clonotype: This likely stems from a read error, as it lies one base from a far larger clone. The CDR3 sequence is CASSYSFPGTSGHYEQYF. As DNA, the CDR3 is TGTGCCAGCAGTTACTCATTCCCCGGGACTAGCGGACACTACGAGCAGTACTTC. The V and J genes are TRBV6-6 and TRBJ2-7, with 11 bases lining up with TRBD2. V lost 0 bases, J lost 3 bases, and 10 bases stayed unmatched. The germline gives CDR1 MNHNY, CDR2 SVGAGI (reference sequence). CDR3 length: 18 residues.

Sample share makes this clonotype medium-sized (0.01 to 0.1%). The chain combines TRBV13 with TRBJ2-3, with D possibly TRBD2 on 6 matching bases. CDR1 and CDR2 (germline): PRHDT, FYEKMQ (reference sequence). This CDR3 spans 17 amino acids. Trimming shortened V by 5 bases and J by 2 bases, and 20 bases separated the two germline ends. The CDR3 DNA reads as TGTGCCAGCAGCCCCAGTCTAGCGTTAGTTCTCACAGATACGCAGTATTTT. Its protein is CASSPSLALVLTDTQYF.

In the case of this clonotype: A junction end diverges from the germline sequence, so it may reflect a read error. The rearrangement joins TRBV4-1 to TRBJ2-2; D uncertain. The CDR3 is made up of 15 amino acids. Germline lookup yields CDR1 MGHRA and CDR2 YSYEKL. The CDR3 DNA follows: TGCGCCAGCAGCCAAGTCTTAAAGAGCGCCGGTGAGCTGTTTTTT. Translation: CASSQVLKSAGELFF.

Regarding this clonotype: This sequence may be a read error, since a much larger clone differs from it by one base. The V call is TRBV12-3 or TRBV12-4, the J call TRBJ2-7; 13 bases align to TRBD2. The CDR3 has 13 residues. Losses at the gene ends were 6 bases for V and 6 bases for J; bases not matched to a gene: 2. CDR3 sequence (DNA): TGTGCCAGCAGACTAGCGGGGGGGCTCGAGCAGTACTTC. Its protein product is CASRLAGGLEQYF.

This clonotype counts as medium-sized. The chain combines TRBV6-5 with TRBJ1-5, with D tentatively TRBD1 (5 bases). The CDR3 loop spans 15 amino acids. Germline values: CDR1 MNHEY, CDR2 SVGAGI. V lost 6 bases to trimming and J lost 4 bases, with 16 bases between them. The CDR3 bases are TGTGCCAGCAGCTTACTGGGGACGGAGAATCAGCCCCAGCATTTT. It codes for CASSLLGTENQPQHF.

CDR3 in amino acids: CDTQSVGYETQYF. Written as DNA, the CDR3 is TGTGACACACAAAGCGTGGGGTACGAGACCCAGTACTTC. The rearrangement uses TRBV24-1 and TRBJ2-5; D remains unclear. Germline-derived CDR1 and CDR2 are KGHDR and SFDVKD. This CDR3 has 13 residues.

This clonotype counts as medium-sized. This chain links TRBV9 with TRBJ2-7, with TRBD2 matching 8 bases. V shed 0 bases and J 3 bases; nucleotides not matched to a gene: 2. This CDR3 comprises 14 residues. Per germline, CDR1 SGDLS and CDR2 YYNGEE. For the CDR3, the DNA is TGTGCCAGCAGCGTAGGGAGCGGGAGCTACGAGCAGTACTTC. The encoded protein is CASSVGSGSYEQYF. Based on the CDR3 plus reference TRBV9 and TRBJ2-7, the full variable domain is DSGVTQTPKHLITATGQRVTLRCSPRSGDLSVYWYQQSLDQGLQFLIQYYNGEERAKGNILERFSAQQFPDLHSELNLSSLELGDSALYFCASSVGSGSYEQYFGPGTRLTVT.

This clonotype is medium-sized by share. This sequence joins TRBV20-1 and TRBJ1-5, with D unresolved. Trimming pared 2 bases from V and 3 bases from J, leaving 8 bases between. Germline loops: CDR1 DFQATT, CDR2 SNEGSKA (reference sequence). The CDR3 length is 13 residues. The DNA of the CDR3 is TGCAGTGCTAGAAGGCTCACCAATCAGCCCCAGCATTTT. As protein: CSARRLTNQPQHF.